This T cell receptor (beta chain) came from a study of CXCR3-negative and CXCR3-positive naive CD8 T cells (dated by TCRdb to the late 2010s). Context from the whole study: In total, 110 million to 150 million TRB reads were obtained, corresponding to roughly 1.5 +/- 0.3 million reads per library. Data from about 12 donors, pooled across two independent experiments, went into the diversity and physicochemical repertoire analyses. The TRBV-TRBJ cluster analysis covered naive subsets from several donors and memory cells from 3 donors. Summary of the overall study and its limitations: Similar TRBV-TRBJ usage was shown by naive CXCR3-negative and CXCR3-positive cells from the same donor, whereas distinct patterns were shown by memory cells. Comparably high repertoire diversity was found in both naive subsets, whereas much lower repertoire diversity was found in memory CD8+ T cells. CXCR3 expression partially decreased after cryopreservation, so most assays used freshly isolated PBMCs. TRB CDR3s from CXCR3-positive naive cells showed higher hydrophobicity (lower Kidera factor 4), lower energy, and higher strength and volume indices than CXCR3-negative naive cells. Because surface CD5, which is linked to self-reactivity in mice, was comparable between the naive subsets, TCR interaction strength was also inferred from TRB CDR3 physicochemical properties.

A word on this clonotype: What this receptor recognizes is not known.

According to the germline V gene, CDR1 reads SGHRS and CDR2 reads YFSETQ. From its cysteine to its phenylalanine, the CDR3 spans 13 amino acids. No DNA sequence is on record. For each CD8+ T cell subset, flow sorting was done in triplicate, and 300,000 to 350,000 cells per subset went directly into RLT lysis buffer. Naive CD8+ T cells were defined stringently as CD45RO-CCR7+CD27+CD95- to exclude memory contaminants. Peripheral blood mononuclear cells were isolated from buffy coats by standard density gradient centrifugation. A FACSAria III was used to flow-sort naive CD8+ T cells into CXCR3-negative and CXCR3-positive populations. Total RNA was extracted from sorted cells using an RNeasy Mini Kit. Instrument used: NextSeq 550. The Human TCR Profiling Kit (MiLaboratory) was used to prepare UMI-labeled 5' RACE TRB cDNA libraries. cDNA synthesis used the entire amount of extracted RNA, and PCR amplification then used the entire amount of cDNA produced. Libraries were prepared in parallel with an identical number of PCR cycles. From the authors' description of their analysis: MIGEC and MiXCR extracted about 53,000 +/- 10,000 unique UMI-labeled TRB cDNA molecules per library, requiring at least two reads per UMI. An average of approximately 40,000 +/- 10,000 functional in-frame TRB CDR3 nucleotide clonotypes without stop codons was found per library. Diversity metrics, including normalized Shannon-Wiener and Chao1, were computed in VDJtools after downsampling to 5000 UMI-labeled TRB molecules per sample. Clonotype-size-weighted physicochemical properties of the central five CDR3 residues (interaction energy, strength, volume and Kidera factor 4) were computed in VDJtools. TCRdb reanalyzed the reads, keeping one entry per CDR3 protein sequence and omitting DNA. The V and J calls follow TCRdb's processing rather than the paper's. This sample's clone table shows 100,000 to 150,000 distinct CDR3 sequences. 0.49% of the sample is in the top ten clones.

This clonotype originated in a human donor in good health. Some clones in this sample may be carry-over from other donors' samples. The specimen sequenced was naive CXCR3- CD8+ T cells from blood. Per the publication, the cell subset or site label means: CD45RO-CCR7+CD27+CD95- naive CD8+ T cells lacking CXCR3 (TNR3-). In this chain, TRBV5-1 is recombined with TRBJ1-2; no DNA is available, so the TRBD1 call from TCRdb remains unchecked. This receptor carries the CDR3 CASSGDGNYGYTF.